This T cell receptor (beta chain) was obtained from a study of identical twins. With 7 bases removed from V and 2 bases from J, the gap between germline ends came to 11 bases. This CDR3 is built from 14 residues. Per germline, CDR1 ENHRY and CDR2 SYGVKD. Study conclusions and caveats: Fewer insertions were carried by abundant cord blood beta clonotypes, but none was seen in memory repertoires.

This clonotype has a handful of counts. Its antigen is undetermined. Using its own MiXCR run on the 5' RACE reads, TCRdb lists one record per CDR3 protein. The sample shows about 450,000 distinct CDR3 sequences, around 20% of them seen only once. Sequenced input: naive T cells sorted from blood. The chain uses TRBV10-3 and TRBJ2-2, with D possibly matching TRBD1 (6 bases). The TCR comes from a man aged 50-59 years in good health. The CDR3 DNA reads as TGTGCCATCAATGGCAGGGGTAACACCGGGGAGCTGTTTTTT. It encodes CAINGRGNTGELFF.